A single sample is the source of the 20 T cell receptor beta chains below, sequenced in a study of blood T cell repertoires in COVID-19. Profiled with immunoSEQ multiplex PCR; TCRdb holds only in-frame clones, not every one. The sample lists 65,000 to 95,000 clones; 70% to 90% were seen once. Sequenced sample: peripheral blood. The receptors here all came from a man in his 70s with acute or convalescent COVID-19.

The gene calls are TRBV6-2 or TRBV6-3 and TRBJ1-5; D is unresolved. Germline CDR1 and CDR2: MNHEY and SVGEGT. V dropped 6 bases and J dropped 2 bases, with 11 bases sitting between them. The CDR3 length is 14 residues. CDR3 bases: TGTGCCAGCAGCGGGCTTTCGGGCAATCAGCCCCAGCATTTT. Translated, it gives CASSGLSGNQPQHF.

This clone is a singleton in its sample. The chain uses TRBV9 and TRBJ1-5; 7 nucleotides agree with TRBD1. With V trimmed by 3 bases and J by 4 bases, 7 bases remained unmatched. Germline values: CDR1 SGDLS, CDR2 YYNGEE. The CDR3 is 15 residues long. CDR3 region: CASSEGTVGNQPQHF. The DNA for the CDR3 is TGTGCCAGCAGCGAAGGGACAGTCGGTAATCAGCCCCAGCATTTT.

The chain links TRBV28 to TRBJ2-3, with 10 nucleotides matching TRBD2. Germline V CDR1 and CDR2: MDHEN, SYDVKM. CDR3 length: 14 residues. Losses at the gene ends were 6 bases for V and 3 bases for J; bases not matched to a gene: 3. The CDR3 region has the DNA TGTGCCAGCAGGCCTAGCGGGAGTACAGATACGCAGTATTTT. As protein: CASRPSGSTDTQYF. Based on the CDR3 plus reference TRBV28 and TRBJ2-3, the full variable domain is DVKVTQSSRYLVKRTGEKVFLECVQDMDHENMFWYRQDPGLGLRLIYFSYDVKMKEKGDIPEGYSVSREKKERFSLILESASTNQTSMYLCASRPSGSTDTQYFGPGTRLTVL.

For the CDR3, the DNA is TGTGCCAGCAGTCCAAGCGGCTTCTATGGCTACACCTTC. Its protein product is CASSPSGFYGYTF. The V gene is TRBV12-3 or TRBV12-4, the J gene TRBJ1-2; unclear D gene. Between the trimmed V and J ends, which lost 5 bases and 4 bases, there was a span of 11 bases. The CDR3 sequence is 13 residues long.

This chain links TRBV28 with TRBJ1-2, with 7 bases identical to TRBD1. Trimming at V came to 8 bases and at J to 8 bases, leaving 11 bases not matched to a gene. The CDR3 covers 13 residues. The V gene's germline CDR1 is MDHEN and CDR2 SYDVKM. The CDR3 here is CASLPQGVSGYTF. CDR3 DNA sequence: TGTGCCAGCTTACCCCAGGGGGTAAGCGGCTACACCTTC.

This rearrangement joins TRBV28 to TRBJ1-6, with TRBD1 matching 9 bases. The germline CDR1 and CDR2 sequences are MDHEN and SYDVKM. This CDR3 is 14 amino acids long. Losses at the gene ends were 5 bases for V and 7 bases for J; bases not matched to a gene: 3. The CDR3 here is CASSRDRVNSPLHF. The CDR3 DNA is TGTGCCAGCAGTCGGGACAGGGTAAATTCACCCCTCCACTTT.

V gene TRBV10-2 combines with J gene TRBJ2-5; TRBD2 matches at 8 bases. V lost 0 bases, J lost 5 bases, and 5 bases stayed unmatched. This CDR3 has 15 amino acids. Germline V CDR1 and CDR2: WSHSY, SAAADI. Written as DNA, the CDR3 is TGCGCCAGCAGTGAGTCAGGGACTAGTCGGGAGACCCAGTACTTC. Translated: CASSESGTSRETQYF.

J is TRBJ1-3 and V is TRBV5-1; D unclear. The CDR3 spans 14 residues. Trimming pared 4 bases from V and 4 bases from J, leaving 12 bases between. Germline CDR1 and CDR2: SGHRS and YFSETQ. CDR3 sequence (DNA): TGCGCCAGCAGCCCGACACTGACAGGAAACACCATATATTTT. Residues: CASSPTLTGNTIYF.

The genes are TRBV10-3 and TRBJ2-2, with TRBD1 as a possible D gene (5 bases). There are 14 residues in the CDR3. Trimming stripped 8 bases from V and 4 bases from J, with 14 bases between. The germline V gene encodes CDR1 ENHRY and CDR2 SYGVKD. The CDR3 DNA reads as TGTGCCATCCCGGCCAGGCAGGGCACCGGGGAGCTGTTTTTT. It translates to CAIPARQGTGELFF.

This clone was counted once. The rearrangement links TRBV11-3 to TRBJ2-3; maybe TRBD2 (5 bases). Trimming removed 0 bases at V and 3 bases at J, with 7 bases between. CDR3 length equals 14 residues. Germline V lookup: CDR1 SGHNT, CDR2 YENEEA. CDR3 nucleotides: TGTGCCAGCAGCTTAGATGGGAGAACAGATACGCAGTATTTT. It encodes CASSLDGRTDTQYF.

The rearrangement uses TRBV19 and TRBJ2-7; tentative D call: TRBD2 (6 bases). Germline V lookup: CDR1 LNHDA, CDR2 SQIVND (reference sequence). Between the trimmed V and J ends, which lost 4 bases and 3 bases, there was a span of 16 bases. The CDR3 is 15 amino acids. The DNA for the CDR3 is TGTGCCAGTAGTACGAAGGGGACTGGCCACTACGAGCAGTACTTC. Encoded protein: CASSTKGTGHYEQYF.

The rearrangement joins TRBV6-6 to TRBJ1-5, with a possible D match to TRBD1 (5 bases). The germline V gene has CDR1 MNHNY and CDR2 SVGAGI (reference sequence). The CDR3 is made up of 15 amino acids. The ends were cut back, 6 bases at V and 0 bases at J, with 12 bases in the middle. As DNA, the CDR3 is TGTGCCAGCAGACCGACAGAAAATAGCAATCAGCCCCAGCATTTT. Residues: CASRPTENSNQPQHF.

The CDR3 region is CASSVASLAGGETQYF. The CDR3 nucleotides read TGTGCCAGCAGCGTAGCTTCTTTAGCGGGAGGAGAGACCCAGTACTTC. The chain is built from TRBV9 and TRBJ2-5, with 10 positions matching TRBD2. The ends lost 0 bases at V and 4 bases at J; junction bases unmatched: 6. Germline CDR1 is SGDLS and CDR2 is YYNGEE. This CDR3 comprises 16 residues.

This chain connects TRBV7-2 to TRBJ1-3, with TRBD1 matching 11 bases. The CDR3 runs to 15 residues. Germline lookup yields CDR1 SGHTA and CDR2 FQGNSA. The V and J ends lost 4 bases and 4 bases, in that order; junction bases with no gene match: 3. The CDR3 protein is CASSWTGGSGNTIYF. CDR3 nucleotide sequence: TGTGCCAGCAGCTGGACAGGGGGCTCGGGAAACACCATATATTTT.

This clone was recorded only once. This chain joins TRBV28 and TRBJ2-7, with D unresolved. With 2 bases removed from V and 0 bases from J, the gap between germline ends came to 5 bases. CDR1 MDHEN and CDR2 SYDVKM come from the germline V gene. The CDR3 spans 13 residues. The CDR3 region has the DNA TGTGCCAGCAGTTTAGTATTCTCCTACGAGCAGTACTTC. Translating it yields CASSLVFSYEQYF.

This chain connects TRBV7-2 to TRBJ1-4, with 11 bases that match TRBD1. V lost 5 bases, J lost 8 bases, and 10 bases stayed unmatched. The CDR3 loop spans 16 amino acids. Germline V CDR1 and CDR2: SGHTA, FQGNSA. The CDR3 reads CASSLDRGRFREKLFF. In DNA, the CDR3 is TGTGCCAGCAGCCTGGACAGGGGGCGTTTTAGGGAAAAACTGTTTTTT.

This rearrangement joins TRBV7-2 to TRBJ2-3, with D possibly TRBD2 on 5 matching bases. Germline V CDR1 and CDR2: SGHTA, FQGNSA. CDR3 length: 12 amino acids. The V end lost 5 bases, the J end lost 11 bases, and 14 bases lay between the germline ends. The CDR3 reads CASSPWRTRQYF. The DNA for the CDR3 is TGTGCCAGCAGCCCCTGGAGAACTAGGCAGTATTTT.

This chain uses TRBV7-2 with TRBJ2-3, with TRBD2 identical over 7 bases. The CDR3 is 15 amino acids. The junction had 9 bases not matched to a gene; V was cut back by 5 bases and J by 4 bases. Germline loops: CDR1 SGHTA, CDR2 FQGNSA. CDR3 DNA: TGTGCCAGCAGCCCCCGACTAGCCGGGGCAGATACGCAGTATTTT. It translates to CASSPRLAGADTQYF.

The chain has TRBV18 and TRBJ2-6; no definite D call. Trimming took 2 bases from V and 0 from J, leaving 2 bases between them. CDR1 is KGHSH and CDR2 is LQKENI in the germline V gene. This CDR3 has 14 residues. The CDR3 is CASSPYSGANVLTF. DNA of the CDR3: TGTGCCAGCTCACCATACTCTGGGGCCAACGTCCTGACTTTC.

V gene TRBV5-1 combines with J gene TRBJ1-6; TRBD1 agrees at 8 bases. V gave up 0 bases and J gave up 9 bases; unmatched junction bases: 8. The length of the CDR3 is 16 residues. Germline V gene data show CDR1 as SGHRS and CDR2 as YFSETQ. CDR3 nucleotide sequence: TGCGCCAGCAGCTTGGGATGGGACAGGACTATTTCACCCCTCCACTTT. Translated, it gives CASSLGWDRTISPLHF.